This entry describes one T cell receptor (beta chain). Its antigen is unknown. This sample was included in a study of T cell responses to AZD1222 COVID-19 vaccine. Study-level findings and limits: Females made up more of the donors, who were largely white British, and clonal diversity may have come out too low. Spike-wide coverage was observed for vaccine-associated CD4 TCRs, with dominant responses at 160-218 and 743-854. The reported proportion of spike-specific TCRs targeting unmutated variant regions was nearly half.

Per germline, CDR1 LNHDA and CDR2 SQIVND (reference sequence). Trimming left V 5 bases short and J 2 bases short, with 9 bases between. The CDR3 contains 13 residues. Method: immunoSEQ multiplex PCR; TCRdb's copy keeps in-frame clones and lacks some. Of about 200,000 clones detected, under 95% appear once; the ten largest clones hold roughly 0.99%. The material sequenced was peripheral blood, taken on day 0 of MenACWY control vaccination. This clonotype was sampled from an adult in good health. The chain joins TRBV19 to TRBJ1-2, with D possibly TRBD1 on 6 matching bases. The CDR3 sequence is CASSYTGNYGYTF. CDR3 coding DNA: TGTGCCAGTAGTTATACAGGGAACTATGGCTACACCTTC.